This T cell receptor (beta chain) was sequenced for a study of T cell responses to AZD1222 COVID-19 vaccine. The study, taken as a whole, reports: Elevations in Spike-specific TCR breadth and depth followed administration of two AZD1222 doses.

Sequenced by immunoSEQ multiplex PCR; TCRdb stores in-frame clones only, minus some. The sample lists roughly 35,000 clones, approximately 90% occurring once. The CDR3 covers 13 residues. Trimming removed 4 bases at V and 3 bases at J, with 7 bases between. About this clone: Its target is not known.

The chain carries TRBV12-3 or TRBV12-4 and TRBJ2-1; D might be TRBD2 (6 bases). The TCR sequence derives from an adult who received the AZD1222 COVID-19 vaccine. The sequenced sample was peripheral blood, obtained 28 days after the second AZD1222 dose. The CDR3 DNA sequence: TGTGCCAGCAGTTGGGACTTCTACAATGAGCAGTTCTTC. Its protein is CASSWDFYNEQFF.